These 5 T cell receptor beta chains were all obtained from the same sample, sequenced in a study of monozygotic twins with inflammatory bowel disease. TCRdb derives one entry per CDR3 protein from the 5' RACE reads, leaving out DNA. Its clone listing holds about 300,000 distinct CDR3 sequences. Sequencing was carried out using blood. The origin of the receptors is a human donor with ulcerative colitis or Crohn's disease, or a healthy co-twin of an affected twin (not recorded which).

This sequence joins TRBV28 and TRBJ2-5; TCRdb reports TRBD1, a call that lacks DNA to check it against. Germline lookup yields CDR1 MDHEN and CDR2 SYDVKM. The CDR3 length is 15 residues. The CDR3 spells CASSLPTGGRETQYF.

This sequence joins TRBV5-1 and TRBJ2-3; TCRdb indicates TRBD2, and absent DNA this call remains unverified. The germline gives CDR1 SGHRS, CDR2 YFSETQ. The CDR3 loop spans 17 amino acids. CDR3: CASSLLQGLAEADTQYF.

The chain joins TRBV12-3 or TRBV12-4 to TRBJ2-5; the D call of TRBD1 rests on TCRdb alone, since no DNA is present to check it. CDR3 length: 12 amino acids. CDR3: CASTRDRETQYF.

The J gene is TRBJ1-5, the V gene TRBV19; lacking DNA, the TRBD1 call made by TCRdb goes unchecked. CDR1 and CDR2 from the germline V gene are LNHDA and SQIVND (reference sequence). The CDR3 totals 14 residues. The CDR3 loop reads CASRTGGGNQPQHF.

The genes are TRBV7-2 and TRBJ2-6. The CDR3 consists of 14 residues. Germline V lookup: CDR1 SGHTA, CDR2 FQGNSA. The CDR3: CASSPNIGVNVLTF.